This TCR beta chain emerged from a study of blood T cell repertoires in COVID-19. About the research overall: Samples of COVID-19 (acute and convalescent) were obtained from the United States, Italy and Spain. From T cells, B-cell-depleted T cells, or PBMCs came the material, which was cDNA or gDNA.

In the original analysis: The assay estimated nucleated cells by amplifying reference gene primers. Profiled with immunoSEQ multiplex PCR; TCRdb holds only in-frame clones, not every one. The DNA was the basis for D and trimming; V, J and clone size are from that table. The sample has about 230,000 clones, 75% to 85% seen once. There are 12 residues in the CDR3. The V and J ends lost 0 bases and 8 bases respectively, with 5 bases between them. The germline V gene has CDR1 SGHRS and CDR2 YFSETQ. The sample was peripheral blood. The chain employs TRBV5-1 and TRBJ2-2; D is perhaps TRBD1 (5 bases). This receptor was taken from a woman between 45 and 60 years old with acute or convalescent COVID-19. In nucleotides, the CDR3 is TGCGCCAGCAGCTTGGGACAGGGGGAGCTGTTTTTT. It specifies CASSLGQGELFF.